What follows is one TCR beta chain and its context. This sample is part of a study of blood T cell repertoires in COVID-19. On the study more broadly: Specimens from acute and convalescent COVID-19 originated in the United States, Italy and Spain. PBMCs, B-cell-depleted T cells, or T cells were the source of the cDNA or gDNA that made up the material.

Original processing notes: Reference gene primer amplification in the assay estimated nucleated cell counts. Assay: immunoSEQ multiplex PCR; the TCRdb copy retains only in-frame clones and omits some. That table is the source of V, J and clone size, and D and trimming were worked out from the DNA. This repertoire shows tens of thousands of clones, about 88% found once; its top ten account for roughly a tenth. Germline V lookup: CDR1 SEHNR, CDR2 FQNEAQ (reference sequence). This CDR3 contains 13 residues. With 8 bases removed from V and 4 bases from J, the gap between germline ends came to 14 bases. The rearrangement links TRBV7-9 to TRBJ1-1, with D unresolved. The clonotype comes from a human donor in a cohort sampled during active COVID-19. Sequencing used peripheral blood. CDR3 region: CASRAAGSTEAFF. CDR3 nucleotides: TGTGCCAGCCGCGCCGCTGGGAGCACTGAAGCTTTCTTT.